A single T cell receptor beta chain is shown here with its context. Only in-frame clones appear in the TCRdb table, and some are missing; sequencing was by immunoSEQ multiplex PCR. The table has fewer than 850,000 clones, around 72% seen once. This entry comes from a study of shared clonotypes between healthy human individuals. In germline, CDR1 is SGHRS, CDR2 YFSETQ. CDR3 size: 15 residues. V gave up 0 bases and J gave up 3 bases, with 13 bases separating them. Sequencing was carried out using memory CD4+ T cells sorted from blood. Subset defined: CD45RA-negative fraction. The J gene is TRBJ2-7, the V gene TRBV5-1, with D perhaps TRBD1 (6 bases). This receptor was identified in a woman aged 25 to 39 in good health. The CDR3 DNA is TGCGCCAGCAGCTTGGAACAGGGACGTAACTACGAGCAGTACTTC. As protein: CASSLEQGRNYEQYF. The full variable domain, in which reference TRBV5-1 and TRBJ2-7 provide the parts outside the CDR3, is KAGVTQTPRYLIKTRGQQVTLSCSPISGHRSVSWYQQTPGQGLQFLFEYFSETQRNKGNFPGRFSGRQFSNSRSEMNVSTLELGDSALYLCASSLEQGRNYEQYFGPGTRLTVT.